The next 16 T cell receptor beta chains were all read from a single sample in a study of blood T cell repertoires in COVID-19. TCRdb's copy holds only in-frame clones and misses some; the assay was immunoSEQ multiplex PCR. The repertoire has under 300,000 clones, around four fifths of them found once; the top ten carry just under 6.5%. The sample was peripheral blood. These receptors came from a woman aged 55 to 70 with active or convalescent COVID-19.

The chain joins TRBV7-2 to TRBJ2-1, with TRBD2 matching 13 bases. Germline V CDR1 and CDR2: SGHTA, FQGNSA. The CDR3 contains 16 residues. V lost 5 bases, J lost 4 bases, and 5 bases stayed unmatched. The CDR3 nucleotides are TGTGCCAGCAGCCTACCGGGACTAGCGGGGTACAATGAGCAGTTCTTC. This codes for CASSLPGLAGYNEQFF.

The chain uses TRBV2 and TRBJ2-3, with D perhaps TRBD2 (6 bases). V was clipped by 8 bases and J by 0 bases, with 21 bases between them. This CDR3 is built from 17 residues. From germline, CDR1 is SNHLY and CDR2 FYNNEI. CDR3 nucleotide sequence: TGTGCCAGCGACTCCGGGACCCCCGGGGGAAGCACAGATACGCAGTATTTT. This codes for CASDSGTPGGSTDTQYF.

The rearrangement uses TRBV30 and TRBJ1-2, with TRBD1 matching 7 bases. V lost 1 base, J lost 7 bases, and 9 bases stayed unmatched. The germline V gene has CDR1 GTSNPN and CDR2 SVGIG (reference sequence). The length of the CDR3 is 14 residues. For the CDR3, the DNA is TGTGCCTGGAGTGACCTGACAGGGACGGTTGGCTACACCTTC. Its protein product is CAWSDLTGTVGYTF.

This clone was detected only a few times. The rearrangement joins TRBV5-1 to TRBJ1-2, with a possible D match to TRBD1 (6 bases). Trimming took off 3 bases at V and 4 bases at J, with 16 bases between the two ends. CDR1 is SGHRS, CDR2 YFSETQ, per germline. This CDR3 spans 15 amino acids. CDR3 sequence: CASSYLTDSSYGYTF. The CDR3, as DNA: TGCGCCAGCAGCTATCTAACGGACAGCTCCTATGGCTACACCTTC.

This rearrangement joins TRBV5-8 to TRBJ1-5, with a weak D call TRBD1 (6 bases). Trimming left V 3 bases short and J 7 bases short, with 17 bases between. Germline V gene lookup returns CDR1 SGHTS and CDR2 YDEGEE. The CDR3 is 15 amino acids. The CDR3 protein is CASSSLGGREQPQHF. The CDR3 DNA reads as TGTGCCAGCAGCTCGCTGGGGGGGCGTGAACAGCCCCAGCATTTT.

The chain uses TRBV10-2 and TRBJ1-3, with 7 bases lining up with TRBD1. Germline-derived CDR1 and CDR2 are WSHSY and SAAADI. After removal of 4 bases from V and 1 base from J, the junction contained 4 bases not matched to a gene. This CDR3 region has 15 residues. The CDR3 region has the DNA TGCGCCAGCAGTGTCGACAGGGATTCTGGAAACACCATATATTTT. This translates into CASSVDRDSGNTIYF.

The chain employs TRBV5-1 and TRBJ1-6, with TRBD1 matching over 10 bases. The ends lost 0 bases at V and 9 bases at J; junction bases unmatched: 3. There are 15 residues in the CDR3. The germline V gene has CDR1 SGHRS and CDR2 YFSETQ. The chain's CDR3 is CASSLEGQGRSPLHF. The DNA for the CDR3 is TGCGCCAGCAGCTTGGAGGGACAGGGGCGTTCACCCCTCCACTTT.

This chain connects TRBV7-9 to TRBJ1-1; no clear D gene. This CDR3 is 16 amino acids long. Germline V gene sequence: CDR1 SEHNR, CDR2 FQNEAQ (reference sequence). Between the trimmed V and J ends, which lost 5 bases and 3 bases, there was a span of 19 bases. The CDR3 region has the DNA TGTGCCAGCAGCCAGCTCTGGGAGGGCGAGGACACTGAAGCTTTCTTT. Encoded protein: CASSQLWEGEDTEAFF.

About this clone: This specimen includes other DNA sequences encoding the same CDR3. This chain connects TRBV11-3 to TRBJ2-7; D gene uncertain. This CDR3 region has 11 residues. Per the germline V gene, CDR1 is SGHNT and CDR2 is YENEEA. The V and J ends lost 6 bases and 2 bases respectively, with 5 bases between them. The CDR3 loop is CASSSAYEQYF. The CDR3, as DNA: TGTGCCAGCAGTTCCGCCTACGAGCAGTACTTC. Looking up the rest from reference TRBV11-3 and TRBJ2-7 gives the full variable domain: EAGVVQSPRYKIIEKKQPVAFWCNPISGHNTLYWYLQNLGQGPELLIRYENEEAVDDSQLPKDRFSAERLKGVDSTLKIQPAELGDSAVYLCASSSAYEQYFGPGTRLTVT.

V usage is TRBV28 and J usage is TRBJ1-1, with D unclear. Germline lookup yields CDR1 MDHEN and CDR2 SYDVKM. Trimming removed 2 bases at V and 0 bases at J, with 10 bases between. This CDR3 region has 15 residues. The CDR3 DNA is TGTGCCAGCAGTTTAGGGCCCCTCATGAACACTGAAGCTTTCTTT. It is translated as CASSLGPLMNTEAFF.

The CDR3 spells CASSLQGQTTGELFF. The CDR3 DNA follows: TGCGCCAGCAGCCTGCAGGGACAGACAACCGGGGAGCTGTTTTTT. The V gene is TRBV5-1, the J gene TRBJ2-2, with 7 bases aligning to TRBD1. CDR1 is SGHRS and CDR2 is YFSETQ in the germline V gene. V was pared by 4 bases and J by 5 bases, with 8 bases of the junction left unmatched. This CDR3 comprises 15 residues.

This clone has only one observation. The CDR3 region is CASSLAGGGNQPQHF. The CDR3 DNA reads TGTGCCAGCAGCCTCGCGGGGGGGGGCAATCAGCCCCAGCATTTT. This sequence joins TRBV5-6 and TRBJ1-5; tentatively, D is TRBD1 (5 bases). This CDR3 spans 15 amino acids. V lost 4 bases, J lost 2 bases, and 13 bases lay in between. The V gene's germline CDR1 is SGHDT and CDR2 YYEEEE.

A single count supports this clone. The V call is TRBV12-3 or TRBV12-4, the J call TRBJ2-5, with 8 bases matching TRBD2. V gave up 7 bases and J gave up 2 bases; unmatched junction bases: 3. The CDR3 length is 13 residues. CDR3 DNA: TGTGCCAGCAAACTAGCGGTACAAGAGACCCAGTACTTC. This sequence encodes CASKLAVQETQYF.

The rearrangement joins TRBV29-1 to TRBJ1-1; D is perhaps TRBD1 (5 bases). Between the trimmed V and J ends, which lost 5 bases and 3 bases, there was a span of 13 bases. Looked up from germline, CDR1 is SQVTM and CDR2 is ANQGSEA. The CDR3 is 13 residues long. The CDR3 protein is CSVQVREDTEAFF. In DNA, the CDR3 is TGCAGCGTTCAAGTCAGGGAGGACACTGAAGCTTTCTTT.

The chain employs TRBV6-6 and TRBJ2-1; perhaps TRBD2 as D (6 bases). Germline CDR1 is MNHNY and CDR2 is SVGAGI (reference sequence). The CDR3 runs to 10 residues. Trimming took off 8 bases at V and 7 bases at J, with 6 bases between the two ends. For the CDR3, the DNA is TGTGCCAGCGGGGGGAATGAGCAGTTCTTC. Translation gives CASGGNEQFF.

A single count supports this clone. In nucleotides, the CDR3 is TGTGCCAGGGCGGAACCGCTAAGGGGGCGGTGGAAGAAAGACAATGAGCAGTTCTTC. Translated: CARAEPLRGRWKKDNEQFF. The rearrangement uses TRBV21-1 and TRBJ2-1; TRBD1 is taken as the D call from the table, unchecked against the DNA. TRBV21-1 is recorded as a pseudogene. CDR3 size: 19 residues.